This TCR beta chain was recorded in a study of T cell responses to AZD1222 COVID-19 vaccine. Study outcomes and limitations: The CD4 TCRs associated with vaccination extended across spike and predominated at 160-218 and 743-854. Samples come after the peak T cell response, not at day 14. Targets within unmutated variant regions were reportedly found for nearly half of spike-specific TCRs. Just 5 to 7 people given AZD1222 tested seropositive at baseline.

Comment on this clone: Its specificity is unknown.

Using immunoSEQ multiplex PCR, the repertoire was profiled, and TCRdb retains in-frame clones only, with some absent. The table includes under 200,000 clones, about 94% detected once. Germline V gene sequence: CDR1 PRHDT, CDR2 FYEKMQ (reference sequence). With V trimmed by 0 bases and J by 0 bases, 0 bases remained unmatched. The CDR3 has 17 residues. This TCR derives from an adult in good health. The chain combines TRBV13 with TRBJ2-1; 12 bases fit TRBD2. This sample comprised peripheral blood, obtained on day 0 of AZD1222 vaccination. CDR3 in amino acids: CASSLGTSGSSYNEQFF. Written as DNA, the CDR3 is TGTGCCAGCAGCTTAGGGACTAGCGGGAGCTCCTACAATGAGCAGTTCTTC. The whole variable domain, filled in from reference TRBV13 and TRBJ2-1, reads AAGVIQSPRHLIKEKRETATLKCYPIPRHDTVYWYQQGPGQDPQFLISFYEKMQSDKGSIPDRFSAQQFSDYHSELNMSSLELGDSALYFCASSLGTSGSSYNEQFFGPGTRLTVL.